This T cell receptor (beta chain) was identified in a study of naive and memory T cell subsets. The beta constant-region primer was an equimolar mix of two oligonucleotides covering TRBC1 and TRBC2. Four rounds of PCR amplified the ligated cDNA using nested alpha and beta constant-region primers plus SP2. TCRdb reanalysed the UMI-ligation and nested PCR reads using MiXCR and keeps one entry per CDR3 protein. The sample contains 90,000 to 120,000 distinct CDR3 sequences, approximately 14% of which appear only once. A note on this clonotype: Its antigen is still unknown.

Broader study findings: Over 95% of naive TCR sequences appeared only once, unlike memory subsets. Between naive and memory subsets, TCR abundance power law exponents differed. Especially in CD8 cells, naive repertoires contained a few larger clonotypes, possibly CD45RA-re-expressing memory cells.

Trimming took 0 bases from V and 5 from J, leaving 3 bases between them. The CDR3 is 12 amino acids. Germline-derived CDR1 and CDR2 are SGHNT and YYREEE (reference sequence). The sequenced sample was naive CD8+ T cells from blood. J is TRBJ2-1 and V is TRBV5-4; D is ambiguous. The clonotype comes from a human donor in good health. The CDR3 is CASSLGNNEQFF. The CDR3 DNA reads as TGTGCCAGCAGCTTGGGGAACAATGAGCAGTTCTTC.